This T cell receptor (beta chain) was documented in a study of CD8+ T cells in alopecia areata. Whole-study results and caveats: Tofacitinib significantly reduced both scalp clonality and expanded CD8+ clones among the top 100.

A remark on this clone: As yet, its antigen is unknown.

Treatment given: oral pan-JAK inhibitor, 5-10 mg twice daily. The study team obtained lesional scalp punch biopsies and peripheral blood from alopecia areata patients. Extraction of RNA preceded its reverse transcription into cDNA, which served as the sequencing template. The data were produced by immunoSEQ multiplex PCR, yet TCRdb's version contains in-frame clones alone and is incomplete. The sample lists some 170,000 clones, roughly 50% seen once, with 10% to 11% in the top ten. V was cut by 3 bases and J by 2 bases, with 11 bases left in between. Germline CDR1 reads LNHNV; CDR2 reads YYDKDF (reference sequence). The CDR3 is 15 residues long.

The chain joins TRBV15 to TRBJ1-5; a weak D match, TRBD1 (6 bases). The source was CD8+ T cells sorted from blood, collected at week 24, from a patient treated with tofacitinib. This TCR was recovered from a human donor with alopecia areata. CDR3 sequence: CATSREGEGNQPQHF. The CDR3 coding sequence is TGTGCCACCAGCAGGGAGGGGGAGGGCAATCAGCCCCAGCATTTT.